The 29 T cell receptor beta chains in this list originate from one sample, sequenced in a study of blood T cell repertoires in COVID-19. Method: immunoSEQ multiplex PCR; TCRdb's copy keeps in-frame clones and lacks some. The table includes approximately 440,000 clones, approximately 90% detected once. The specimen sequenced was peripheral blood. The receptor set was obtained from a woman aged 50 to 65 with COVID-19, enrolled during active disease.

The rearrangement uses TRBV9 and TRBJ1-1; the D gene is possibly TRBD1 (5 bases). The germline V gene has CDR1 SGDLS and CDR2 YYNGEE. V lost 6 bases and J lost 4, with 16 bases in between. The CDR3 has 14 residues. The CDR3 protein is CASTTGDLGTEAFF. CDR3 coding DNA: TGTGCCAGCACCACGGGGGACCTAGGCACTGAAGCTTTCTTT. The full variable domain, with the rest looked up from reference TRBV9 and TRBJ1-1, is DSGVTQTPKHLITATGQRVTLRCSPRSGDLSVYWYQQSLDQGLQFLIQYYNGEERAKGNILERFSAQQFPDLHSELNLSSLELGDSALYFCASTTGDLGTEAFFGQGTRLTVV.

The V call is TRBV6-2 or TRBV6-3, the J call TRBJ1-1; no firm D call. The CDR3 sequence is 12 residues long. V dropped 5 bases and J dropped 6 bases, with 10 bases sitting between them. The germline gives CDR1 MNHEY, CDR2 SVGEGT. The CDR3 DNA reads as TGTGCCAGCAGTACGGGGTCCTCTGAAGCTTTCTTT. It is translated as CASSTGSSEAFF.

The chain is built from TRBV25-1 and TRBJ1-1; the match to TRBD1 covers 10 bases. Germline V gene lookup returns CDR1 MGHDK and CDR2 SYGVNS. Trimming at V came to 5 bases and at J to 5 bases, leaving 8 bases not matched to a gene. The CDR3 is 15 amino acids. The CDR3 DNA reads TGTGCCAGCAGTCCCGGGACAGGGGATTATACTGAAGCTTTCTTT. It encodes CASSPGTGDYTEAFF. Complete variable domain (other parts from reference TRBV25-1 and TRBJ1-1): EADIYQTPRYLVIGTGKKITLECSQTMGHDKMYWYQQDPGMELHLIHYSYGVNSTEKGDLSSESTVSRIRTEHFPLTLESARPSHTSQYLCASSPGTGDYTEAFFGQGTRLTVV.

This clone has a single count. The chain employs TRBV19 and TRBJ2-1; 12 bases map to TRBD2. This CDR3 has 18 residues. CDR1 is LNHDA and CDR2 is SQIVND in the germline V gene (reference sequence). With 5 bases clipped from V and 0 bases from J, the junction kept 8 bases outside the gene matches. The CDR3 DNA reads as TGTGCCAGTAGTCTACTAGCGGGGGGTCCTACCTCCTACAATGAGCAGTTCTTC. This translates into CASSLLAGGPTSYNEQFF.

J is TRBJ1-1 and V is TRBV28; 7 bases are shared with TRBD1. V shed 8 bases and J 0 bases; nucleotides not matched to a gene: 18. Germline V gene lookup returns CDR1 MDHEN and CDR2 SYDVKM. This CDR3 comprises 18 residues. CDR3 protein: CASEPPGQIKGMNTEAFF. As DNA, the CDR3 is TGTGCCAGCGAGCCACCGGGACAGATCAAGGGAATGAACACTGAAGCTTTCTTT. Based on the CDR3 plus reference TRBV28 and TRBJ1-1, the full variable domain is DVKVTQSSRYLVKRTGEKVFLECVQDMDHENMFWYRQDPGLGLRLIYFSYDVKMKEKGDIPEGYSVSREKKERFSLILESASTNQTSMYLCASEPPGQIKGMNTEAFFGQGTRLTVV.

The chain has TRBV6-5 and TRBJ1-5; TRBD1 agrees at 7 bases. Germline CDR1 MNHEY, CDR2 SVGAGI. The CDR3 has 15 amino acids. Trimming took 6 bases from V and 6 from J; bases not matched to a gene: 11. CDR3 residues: CASSSSTGNSQPQHF. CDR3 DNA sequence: TGTGCCAGCAGCTCGTCGACAGGGAACAGTCAGCCCCAGCATTTT.

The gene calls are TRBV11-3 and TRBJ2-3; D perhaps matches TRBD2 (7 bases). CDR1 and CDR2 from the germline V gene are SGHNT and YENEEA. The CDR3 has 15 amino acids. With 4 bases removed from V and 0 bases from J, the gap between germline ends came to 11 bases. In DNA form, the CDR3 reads TGTGCCAGCAGCTGGGGAGGGGGGAGCACAGATACGCAGTATTTT. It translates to CASSWGGGSTDTQYF.

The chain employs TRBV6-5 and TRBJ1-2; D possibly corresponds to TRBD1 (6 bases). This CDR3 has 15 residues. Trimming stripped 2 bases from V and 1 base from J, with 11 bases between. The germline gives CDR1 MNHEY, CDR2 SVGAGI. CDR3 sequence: CASSYRAGVNYGYTF. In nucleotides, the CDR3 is TGTGCCAGCAGTTACAGGGCAGGGGTTAACTATGGCTACACCTTC.

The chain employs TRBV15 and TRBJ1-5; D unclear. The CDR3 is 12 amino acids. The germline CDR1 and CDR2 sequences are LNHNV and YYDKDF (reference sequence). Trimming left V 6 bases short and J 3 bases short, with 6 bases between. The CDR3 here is CATSRDNQPQHF. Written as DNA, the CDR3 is TGTGCCACCAGTCGAGACAATCAGCCCCAGCATTTT.

In DNA, the CDR3 is TGTGCCAGCAGTTCCGGGACACTTGGCTACACCTTC. Encoded protein: CASSSGTLGYTF. The V gene is TRBV28, the J gene TRBJ1-2; maybe TRBD1 (6 bases). Germline CDR1 reads MDHEN; CDR2 reads SYDVKM. V lost 4 bases to trimming and J lost 7 bases, with 10 bases between them. The CDR3 contains 12 residues.

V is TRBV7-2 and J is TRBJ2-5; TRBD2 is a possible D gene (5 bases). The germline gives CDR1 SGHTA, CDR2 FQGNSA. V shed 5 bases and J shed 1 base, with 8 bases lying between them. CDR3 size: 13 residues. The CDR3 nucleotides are TGTGCCAGCAGCATGGACTTCCAAGAGACCCAGTACTTC. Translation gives CASSMDFQETQYF.

The CDR3 loop is CASSYTETPLYGYTF. As DNA, the CDR3 is TGTGCCAGCAGCTACACGGAGACTCCCCTCTATGGCTACACCTTC. The rearrangement uses TRBV7-8 and TRBJ1-2; the D is unclear. Looked up from germline, CDR1 is SGHVS and CDR2 is FQNEAQ. This CDR3 spans 15 amino acids. Trimming removed 4 bases at V and 4 bases at J, with 16 bases between.

CDR3 bases: TGCGCCAGCAGCCAATTGGGGGGTCCGGTAACTGGCTACACCTTC. Protein: CASSQLGGPVTGYTF. V usage is TRBV4-1 and J usage is TRBJ1-2, with D tentatively TRBD1 (5 bases). This CDR3 spans 15 amino acids. Germline V gene sequence: CDR1 MGHRA, CDR2 YSYEKL. V lost 2 bases and J lost 7, with 17 bases in between.

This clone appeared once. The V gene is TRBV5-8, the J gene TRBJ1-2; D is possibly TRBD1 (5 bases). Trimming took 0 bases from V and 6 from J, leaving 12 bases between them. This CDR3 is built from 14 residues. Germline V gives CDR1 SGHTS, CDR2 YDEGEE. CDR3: CASSLVAGIHGYTF. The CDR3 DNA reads TGTGCCAGCAGCTTGGTGGCAGGGATCCATGGCTACACCTTC.

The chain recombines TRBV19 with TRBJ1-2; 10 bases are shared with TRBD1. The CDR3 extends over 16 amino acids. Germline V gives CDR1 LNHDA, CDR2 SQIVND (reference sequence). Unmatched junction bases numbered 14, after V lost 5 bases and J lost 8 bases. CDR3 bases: TGTGCCAGTAGTGATTGGGCAGACAGGGGGCGCGGAGGCTACACCTTC. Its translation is CASSDWADRGRGGYTF.

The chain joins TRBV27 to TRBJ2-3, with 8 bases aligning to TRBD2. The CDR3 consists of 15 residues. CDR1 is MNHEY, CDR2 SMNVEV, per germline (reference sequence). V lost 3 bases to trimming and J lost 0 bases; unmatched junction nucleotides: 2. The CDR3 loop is CASSFGGGSTDTQYF. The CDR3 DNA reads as TGTGCCAGCAGTTTTGGCGGGGGGAGCACAGATACGCAGTATTTT.

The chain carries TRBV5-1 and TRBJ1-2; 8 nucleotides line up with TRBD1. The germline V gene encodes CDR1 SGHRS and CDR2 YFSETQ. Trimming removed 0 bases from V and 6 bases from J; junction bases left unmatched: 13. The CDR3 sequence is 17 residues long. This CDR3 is CASSLDGWRQGNHGYTF. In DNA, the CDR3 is TGCGCCAGCAGCTTGGACGGCTGGCGACAGGGGAACCATGGCTACACCTTC. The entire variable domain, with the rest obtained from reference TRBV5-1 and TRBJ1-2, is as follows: KAGVTQTPRYLIKTRGQQVTLSCSPISGHRSVSWYQQTPGQGLQFLFEYFSETQRNKGNFPGRFSGRQFSNSRSEMNVSTLELGDSALYLCASSLDGWRQGNHGYTFGSGTRLTVV.

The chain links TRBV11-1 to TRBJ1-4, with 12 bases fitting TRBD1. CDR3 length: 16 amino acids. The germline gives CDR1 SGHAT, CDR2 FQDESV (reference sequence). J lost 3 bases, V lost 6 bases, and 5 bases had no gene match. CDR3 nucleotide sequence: TGTGCCAGCAGACTGGGACAGGGGGCGTCTAATGAAAAACTGTTTTTT. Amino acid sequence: CASRLGQGASNEKLFF.

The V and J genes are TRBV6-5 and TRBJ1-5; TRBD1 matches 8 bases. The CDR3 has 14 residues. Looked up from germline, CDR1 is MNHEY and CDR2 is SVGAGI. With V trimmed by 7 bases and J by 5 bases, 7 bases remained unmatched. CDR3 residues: CASTIGQGDQPQHF. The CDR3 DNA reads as TGTGCCAGCACCATCGGACAGGGAGATCAGCCCCAGCATTTT.

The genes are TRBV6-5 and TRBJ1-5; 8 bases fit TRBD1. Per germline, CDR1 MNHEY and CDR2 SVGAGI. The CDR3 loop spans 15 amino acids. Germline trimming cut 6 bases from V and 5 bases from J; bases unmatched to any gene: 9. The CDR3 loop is CASSLGQGGYQPQHF. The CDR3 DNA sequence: TGTGCCAGCAGCCTTGGACAGGGCGGGTATCAGCCCCAGCATTTT.

The CDR3 region is CASSQEGQGIMVYF. CDR3 in DNA: TGCGCCAGCAGCCAAGAGGGCCAGGGGATTATGGTGTACTTC. The chain recombines TRBV4-1 with TRBJ2-7; D possibly corresponds to TRBD1 (6 bases). Germline V gene lookup returns CDR1 MGHRA and CDR2 YSYEKL. The germline V and J ends were trimmed by 0 bases and 12 bases, with 18 bases remaining between them. The length of the CDR3 is 14 residues.

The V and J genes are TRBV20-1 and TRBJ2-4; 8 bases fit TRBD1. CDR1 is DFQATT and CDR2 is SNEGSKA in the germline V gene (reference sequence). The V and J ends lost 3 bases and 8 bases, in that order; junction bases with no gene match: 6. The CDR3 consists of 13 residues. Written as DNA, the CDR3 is TGCAGTGCTAGTGACAGGGGTTGGGACATTCAGTACTTC. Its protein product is CSASDRGWDIQYF.

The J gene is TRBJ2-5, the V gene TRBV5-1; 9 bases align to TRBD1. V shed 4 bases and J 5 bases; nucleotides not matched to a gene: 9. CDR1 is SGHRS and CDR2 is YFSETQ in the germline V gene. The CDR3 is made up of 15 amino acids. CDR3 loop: CASSASGTGRETQYF. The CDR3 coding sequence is TGCGCCAGCAGCGCCTCCGGGACAGGGAGGGAGACCCAGTACTTC.

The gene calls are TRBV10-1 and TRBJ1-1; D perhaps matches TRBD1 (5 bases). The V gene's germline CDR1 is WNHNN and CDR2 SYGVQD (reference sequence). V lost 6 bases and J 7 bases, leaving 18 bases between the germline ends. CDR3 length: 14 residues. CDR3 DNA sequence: TGCGCCAGCAGCGTTGGGACTTCCCGAGGTGAAGCTTTCTTT. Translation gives CASSVGTSRGEAFF.

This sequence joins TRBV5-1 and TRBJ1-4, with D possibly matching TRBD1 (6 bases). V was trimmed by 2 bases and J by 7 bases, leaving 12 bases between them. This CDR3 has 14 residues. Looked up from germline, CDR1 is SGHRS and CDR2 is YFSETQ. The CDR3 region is CASSFGQSGEKLFF. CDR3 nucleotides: TGCGCCAGCAGCTTCGGACAGTCGGGTGAAAAACTGTTTTTT.

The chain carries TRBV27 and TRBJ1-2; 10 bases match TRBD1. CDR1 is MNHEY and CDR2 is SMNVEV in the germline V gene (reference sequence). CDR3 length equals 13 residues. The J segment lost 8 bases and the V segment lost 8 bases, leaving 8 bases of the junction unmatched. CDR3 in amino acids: CASHPDRGLGYTF. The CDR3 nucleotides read TGTGCCAGCCACCCTGACAGGGGGCTAGGCTACACCTTC.

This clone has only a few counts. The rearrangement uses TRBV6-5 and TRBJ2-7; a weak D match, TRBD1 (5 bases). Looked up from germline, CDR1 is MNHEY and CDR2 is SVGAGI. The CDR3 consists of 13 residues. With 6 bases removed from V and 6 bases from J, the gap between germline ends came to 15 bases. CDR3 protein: CASRSGLIGEQYF. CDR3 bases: TGTGCCAGCAGGTCAGGGTTGATAGGCGAGCAGTACTTC.

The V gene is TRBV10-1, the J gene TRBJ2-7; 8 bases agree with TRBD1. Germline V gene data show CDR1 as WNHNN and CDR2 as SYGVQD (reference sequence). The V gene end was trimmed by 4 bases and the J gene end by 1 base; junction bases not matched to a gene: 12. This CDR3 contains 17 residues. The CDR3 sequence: CASSVDRGYPVSYEQYF. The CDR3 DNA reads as TGCGCCAGCAGTGTAGACAGGGGTTATCCCGTTTCCTACGAGCAGTACTTC.

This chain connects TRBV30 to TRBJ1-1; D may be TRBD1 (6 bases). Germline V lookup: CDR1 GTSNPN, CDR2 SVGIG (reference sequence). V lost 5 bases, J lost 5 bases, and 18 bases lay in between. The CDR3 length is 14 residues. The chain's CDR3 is CAWLSTRGWTEAFF. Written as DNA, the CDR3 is TGTGCCTGGCTTTCCACCAGGGGTTGGACTGAAGCTTTCTTT.